Below, 3 T cell receptor beta chains from the same sample are listed, as sequenced in a study of blood T cell repertoires in COVID-19. Data came from immunoSEQ multiplex PCR; TCRdb stores just in-frame clones and leaves some out. This sample yields around 290,000 clones, of which around 87% are seen a single time; approximately 8% belongs to the top ten. The sequenced sample was peripheral blood. These receptor sequences come from a woman aged 45 to 65 who had recovered from COVID-19.

This chain connects TRBV29-1 to TRBJ2-1; no definite D call. Germline CDR1 and CDR2: SQVTM and ANQGSEA. The V end lost 7 bases, the J end lost 5 bases, and 15 bases lay between the germline ends. CDR3 length equals 13 residues. The DNA for the CDR3 is TGCAGCGCGTCGGTTCTCCAAAACAATGAGCAGTTCTTC. Translating gives CSASVLQNNEQFF.

The chain's CDR3 is CASSSGYGNTIYF. In DNA form, the CDR3 reads TGTGCCAGTAGTTCAGGATACGGAAACACCATATATTTT. This rearrangement joins TRBV19 to TRBJ1-3; unclear D gene. Germline V lookup: CDR1 LNHDA, CDR2 SQIVND (reference sequence). The length of the CDR3 is 13 residues. V dropped 5 bases and J dropped 4 bases, with 9 bases sitting between them.

V usage is TRBV5-4 and J usage is TRBJ2-7; 8 bases match TRBD1. V gave up 2 bases and J gave up 5 bases; unmatched junction bases: 9. The CDR3 sequence is 15 residues long. Looked up from germline, CDR1 is SGHNT and CDR2 is YYREEE (reference sequence). CDR3 protein: CASSFSRTGSHEQYF. The CDR3 DNA follows: TGTGCCAGCAGCTTCTCTAGGACAGGGAGCCACGAGCAGTACTTC.